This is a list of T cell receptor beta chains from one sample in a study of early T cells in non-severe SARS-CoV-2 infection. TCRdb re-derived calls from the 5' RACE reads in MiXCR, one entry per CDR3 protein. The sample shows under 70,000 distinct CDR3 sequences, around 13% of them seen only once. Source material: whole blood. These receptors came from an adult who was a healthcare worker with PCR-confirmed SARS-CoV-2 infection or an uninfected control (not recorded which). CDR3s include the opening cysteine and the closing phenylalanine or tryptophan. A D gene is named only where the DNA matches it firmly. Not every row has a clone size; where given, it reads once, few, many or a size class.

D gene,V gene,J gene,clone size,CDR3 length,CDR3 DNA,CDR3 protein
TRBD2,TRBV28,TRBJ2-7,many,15,TGTGCCAGCAGTTTAGGCGGGAGTACCCTCCACGAGCAGTACTTC,CASSLGGSTLHEQYF
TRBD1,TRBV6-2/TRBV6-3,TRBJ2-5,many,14,TGTGCCAGCAGGCCCCGGGACAGGAGTGAGACCCAGTACTTC,CASRPRDRSETQYF
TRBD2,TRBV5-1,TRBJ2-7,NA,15,TGCGCCAGCAGCTTGGCCCCTAGCGGAACCTACGAGCAGTACTTC,CASSLAPSGTYEQYF
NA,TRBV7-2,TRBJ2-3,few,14,TGTGCCAGCAGCTTGGGCCCTAGCACAGATACGCAGTATTTT,CASSLGPSTDTQYF
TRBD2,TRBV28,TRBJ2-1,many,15,TGTGCCAGCAGTCAACCGACTAGCGAGGGGAATGAGCAGTTCTTC,CASSQPTSEGNEQFF
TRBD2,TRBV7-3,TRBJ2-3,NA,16,TGTGCCAGCAGCCCCCTAGAAGCGGGGACCACAGATACGCAGTATTTT,CASSPLEAGTTDTQYF
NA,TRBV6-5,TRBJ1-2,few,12,TGTGCCAGCAGCCTCCAGGGTAATGGCTACACCTTC,CASSLQGNGYTF
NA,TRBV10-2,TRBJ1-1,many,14,TGCGCCAGCAGTGCGGTGGGGTTGAACACTGAAGCTTTCTTT,CASSAVGLNTEAFF
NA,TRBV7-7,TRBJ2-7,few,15,TGTGCCAGCAGCAGGCTCCCGGACAGCTCCTACGAGCAGTACTTC,CASSRLPDSSYEQYF
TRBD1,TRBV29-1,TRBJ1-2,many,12,TGCAGCGCCGAGACAGGGATCTATGGCTACACCTTC,CSAETGIYGYTF
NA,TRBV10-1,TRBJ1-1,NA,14,TGCGCCAGCAGTGAGTATCGGGGAGGGGGTCAAGCTTTCTTT,CASSEYRGGGQAFF
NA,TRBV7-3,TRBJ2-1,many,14,TGTGCCAGCAGCCCCAACGGGGATTACAATGAGCAGTTCTTC,CASSPNGDYNEQFF
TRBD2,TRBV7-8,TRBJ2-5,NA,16,TGTGCCAGCACCATGCAACTAGCGGGAAGGAAAGAGACCCAGTACTTC,CASTMQLAGRKETQYF
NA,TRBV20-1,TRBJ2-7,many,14,TGCAGTGCACCGCCGTTGGGCTCCCCTTACGAGCAGTACTTC,CSAPPLGSPYEQYF
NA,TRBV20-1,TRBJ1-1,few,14,TGCAGTGCTAGAGATGGTCGGAAGGGCACTGAAGCTTTCTTT,CSARDGRKGTEAFF
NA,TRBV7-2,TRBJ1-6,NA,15,TGTGCCAGCAGGGACGGGGCAGGGCGAAATTCACCCCTCCACTTT,CASRDGAGRNSPLHF
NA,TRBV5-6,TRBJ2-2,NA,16,NA,CASSLDLLLHVELFFF
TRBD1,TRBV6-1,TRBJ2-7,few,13,TGTGCCAGCAGTGAGGTTACAGGGGGCGAGCAGTACTTC,CASSEVTGGEQYF
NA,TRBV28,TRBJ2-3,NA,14,TGTGCCAGCAGTCCCAGTCCCCTCACAGATACGCAGTATTTT,CASSPSPLTDTQYF
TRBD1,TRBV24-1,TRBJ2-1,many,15,TGTGCCACCAGTGATTTGAAGGACAGGGGAGATGAGCAGTTCTTC,CATSDLKDRGDEQFF
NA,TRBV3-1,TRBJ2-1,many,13,TGTGCCAGCAGCCTTGGGGTCCTCAATGAGCAGTTCTTC,CASSLGVLNEQFF
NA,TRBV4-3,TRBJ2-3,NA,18,TGCGCCAGCAGCCACTCTATGAGGGACTCCCAAAGCACAGATACGCAGTATTTT,CASSHSMRDSQSTDTQYF
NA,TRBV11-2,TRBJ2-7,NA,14,TGTGCCAGCAGCATAAGGGGCTCCCACTACGGGCAGTACTTC,CASSIRGSHYGQYF
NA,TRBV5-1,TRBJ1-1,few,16,TGCGCCAGCAGCTCCGGGATAGGATCGTCGAACACTGAAGCTTTCTTT,CASSSGIGSSNTEAFF
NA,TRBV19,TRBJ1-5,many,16,TGTGCCAGTAGTTCGAGCTCCGGGACAAATTATCAGCCCCAGCATTTT,CASSSSSGTNYQPQHF
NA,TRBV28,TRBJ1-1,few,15,TGTGCCAGCAGTTTGGTTCTGGGGGCTGGCACTGAAGCTTTCTTT,CASSLVLGAGTEAFF
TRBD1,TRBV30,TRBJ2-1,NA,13,TGTGCCTGGCGGGACAGGGCAGACAATGAGCAGTTCTTC,CAWRDRADNEQFF
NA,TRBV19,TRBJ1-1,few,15,TGTGCCAGTAGTAACCCGGGACGGACATACACTGAAGCTTTCTTT,CASSNPGRTYTEAFF
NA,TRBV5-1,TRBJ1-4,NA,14,TGCGCCAGCAGCTTGCGGGGAGTCGATGAAAAACTGTTTTTT,CASSLRGVDEKLFF
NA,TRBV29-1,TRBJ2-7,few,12,TGCAGCGTCCAACTAATGCCCTACGAGCAGTACTTC,CSVQLMPYEQYF
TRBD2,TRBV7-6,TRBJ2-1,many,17,TGTGCCAGCAGCTTTCAACGGGGGGGCCGTTGGGGAAATGAGCAGTTCTTC,CASSFQRGGRWGNEQFF
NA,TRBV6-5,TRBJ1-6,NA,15,TGTGCCAGCAGCCAAGGGACGGAACATAATTCACCCCTCCACTTT,CASSQGTEHNSPLHF
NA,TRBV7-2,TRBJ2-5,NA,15,TGTGCCAGCAGCCGCAGCCGCCTATCACAGGAGACCCAGTACTTC,CASSRSRLSQETQYF
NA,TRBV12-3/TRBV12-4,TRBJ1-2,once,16,TGTGCCAGCAGTCGAGTGGGGGGGTCAGCGAACTATGGCTACACCTTC,CASSRVGGSANYGYTF
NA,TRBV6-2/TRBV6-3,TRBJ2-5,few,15,TGTGCCAGCACAGGTTGGGGGCAAATGGAAGAGACCCAGTACTTC,CASTGWGQMEETQYF
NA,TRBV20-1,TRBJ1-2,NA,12,TGCAGTGCTAGAACCCAGGACTATGGCTACACCTTC,CSARTQDYGYTF
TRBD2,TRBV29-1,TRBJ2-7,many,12,TGCAGCGCAAAGACTAGCGGGTACGAGCAGTACTTC,CSAKTSGYEQYF